Each of the 5 T cell receptor beta chains below was sequenced from the same sample in a study of CD8 T cells in Susac syndrome. Random hexamers were used to reverse transcribe an amount of 0.5 to 1 ug RNA. TCRdb independently ran MiXCR on the immunoSEQ multiplex PCR reads; one entry per CDR3 protein. The table includes about 290,000 distinct CDR3 sequences, around nine tenths detected once. What was sequenced was CD8+ T cells from PBMCs. Receptors originate from a human donor with multiple sclerosis.

This rearrangement joins TRBV7-9 to TRBJ2-1; 10 nucleotides line up with TRBD2. The length of the CDR3 is 13 residues. V shed 7 bases, J shed 4 bases, and the junction held 1 base outside the gene matches. Germline V lookup: CDR1 SEHNR, CDR2 FQNEAQ (reference sequence). This chain's CDR3 is CASKLAGYNEQFF. DNA of the CDR3: TGTGCCAGCAAACTAGCGGGATACAATGAGCAGTTCTTC.

This chain uses TRBV3-1 with TRBJ2-5, with 7 positions matching TRBD2. J gave up 2 bases and V 4 bases, and 22 bases lay outside the gene matches. CDR1 and CDR2 (germline): LGHDT, YNNKEL (reference sequence). CDR3 length: 20 amino acids. Here the CDR3 DNA reads TGTGCCAGCAGCCCATCCGGGCCGACTAGGCTAGCGGCCTTACAAGAGACCCAGTACTTC. Its translation is CASSPSGPTRLAALQETQYF.

The rearrangement links TRBV6-5 to TRBJ2-1; D unclear. Looked up from germline, CDR1 is MNHEY and CDR2 is SVGAGI. Between the trimmed V and J ends, which lost 5 bases and 2 bases, there was a span of 13 bases. The CDR3 length is 15 residues. CDR3 DNA sequence: TGTGCCAGCAGTCTTCGCGGTACCCCCTACAATGAGCAGTTCTTC. Its translation: CASSLRGTPYNEQFF.

The chain couples TRBV7-9 to TRBJ2-6; D is unresolved. The CDR3 length is 14 residues. CDR1 SEHNR and CDR2 FQNEAQ come from the germline V gene (reference sequence). The V end was cut by 5 bases, the J end by 4 bases, with 9 bases between. DNA for the CDR3: TGTGCCAGCAGCGCTTCCATCGGGGCCAACGTCCTGACTTTC. Translation: CASSASIGANVLTF.

The V gene is TRBV30, the J gene TRBJ2-4, with 9 nucleotides matching TRBD1. The CDR3 length is 16 residues. V was clipped by 4 bases and J by 1 base; unmatched bases: 8. CDR1 and CDR2 (germline): GTSNPN, SVGIG (reference sequence). The CDR3 bases are TGTGCCTGGAACACCGGGACAGGGTGGGCCAAAAACATTCAGTACTTC. Its translation: CAWNTGTGWAKNIQYF.